This T cell receptor (beta chain) derives from a study of beta chain features in type 1 diabetes. The study, taken as a whole, reports: TCRB CDR3s were moderately but significantly shorter in Type 1 diabetes patients in all four CD4+ subsets.

This clone was counted between two and nine times. The antigen is not known. The study reverse transcribed the entire isolated RNA, so it sequenced expressed TCRB transcripts. Clones were read by immunoSEQ multiplex PCR, and TCRdb kept only the in-frame ones, dropping some. The profile covers around 360,000 clones, with 10% to 15% appearing a single time and about 0.01% taken by the ten largest. The CDR3 runs to 20 residues. Germline trimming cut 2 bases from V and 2 bases from J; bases unmatched to any gene: 10. Germline values: CDR1 SGHNT, CDR2 YYREEE (reference sequence). The sequencing input was naive CD4+ T cells from blood. This sequence originates from a woman aged 18-29 years with type 1 diabetes. The J gene is TRBJ2-6, the V gene TRBV5-4, with 13 bases lining up with TRBD2. CDR3 in amino acids: CASSFKSKTSGGAGANVLTF. CDR3 bases: TGTGCCAGCAGCTTCAAAAGCAAAACTAGCGGGGGGGCTGGGGCCAACGTCCTGACTTTC.